These 15 T cell receptor beta chains came from one sample sequenced in a study of cytomegalovirus exposure and HLA in healthy donors. Vbeta (60) and Jbeta (13) primers were used in the PCR. Data came from immunoSEQ multiplex PCR; TCRdb stores just in-frame clones and leaves some out. The sample has over 150,000 clones, approximately 80% seen once. The sequenced sample was PBMCs. The receptors shown here come from a man aged 18 to 29 in good health and CMV-seronegative.

This clone was recorded once. The chain's CDR3 is CASRPSGGYEQFF. CDR3 nucleotides: TGTGCCAGCAGACCGAGCGGGGGATATGAGCAGTTCTTC. The rearrangement joins TRBV5-6 to TRBJ2-1; TRBD2 aligns across 8 bases. Germline CDR1 is SGHDT and CDR2 is YYEEEE. This CDR3 is built from 13 residues. V shed 5 bases, J shed 8 bases, and the junction held 6 bases outside the gene matches.

This clone came up once. The chain is built from TRBV9 and TRBJ2-1; tentatively, D is TRBD2 (5 bases). CDR1 and CDR2 (germline): SGDLS, YYNGEE. The CDR3 totals 12 residues. The V and J ends lost 0 bases and 10 bases respectively, with 8 bases between them. The CDR3 DNA is TGTGCCAGCAGCGTAGGTGGGAGCGAGCAGTTCTTC. Translated: CASSVGGSEQFF.

The V and J genes are TRBV7-9 and TRBJ2-6; tentative D call: TRBD1 (6 bases). The CDR3 sequence is 18 residues long. The V end lost 6 bases, the J end lost 0 bases, and 18 bases lay between the germline ends. Per the germline V gene, CDR1 is SEHNR and CDR2 is FQNEAQ (reference sequence). The CDR3 nucleotides read TGTGCCAGCAGAAAAACAGGGAGTCTCCTCTCTGGGGCCAACGTCCTGACTTTC. It yields the protein CASRKTGSLLSGANVLTF.

The chain employs TRBV14 and TRBJ1-2; 9 positions agree with TRBD1. The V segment lost 9 bases and the J segment 4 bases; nucleotides outside the gene matches: 18. The germline V gene encodes CDR1 SGHDN and CDR2 FVKESK. The CDR3 totals 17 residues. CDR3 amino acids: CARWTGTGRTDAYGYTF. The CDR3 bases are TGTGCCAGATGGACCGGGACAGGGCGCACCGACGCCTATGGCTACACCTTC.

This chain connects TRBV25-1 to TRBJ1-1, with 7 bases identical to TRBD1. V shed 3 bases, J shed 4 bases, and the junction held 14 bases outside the gene matches. The CDR3 is 17 amino acids. Germline CDR1 is MGHDK and CDR2 is SYGVNS. Here the CDR3 reads CASSESDRAFRGTEAFF. CDR3 coding DNA: TGTGCCAGCAGTGAGTCTGACAGGGCATTTCGGGGCACTGAAGCTTTCTTT.

This clone was observed a single time. CDR3: CASFTGLMNTEAFF. The CDR3 DNA reads as TGTGCCAGCTTTACAGGGCTAATGAACACTGAAGCTTTCTTT. The rearrangement uses TRBV27 and TRBJ1-1, with D possibly TRBD1 on 6 matching bases. CDR3 length: 14 residues. In germline, CDR1 is MNHEY, CDR2 SMNVEV (reference sequence). The V end was cut by 8 bases, the J end by 0 bases, with 13 bases between.

The chain combines TRBV7-9 with TRBJ1-1; the match to TRBD1 covers 7 bases. CDR3 length equals 14 residues. V shed 1 base, J shed 6 bases, and the junction held 5 bases outside the gene matches. Germline V gene data show CDR1 as SEHNR and CDR2 as FQNEAQ (reference sequence). CDR3 amino acids: CASSLGQGFPEAFF. The CDR3 region has the DNA TGTGCCAGCAGCTTAGGACAGGGTTTCCCTGAAGCTTTCTTT. Supplemented by reference TRBV7-9 and TRBJ1-1, the full variable domain reads DTGVSQNPRHKITKRGQNVTFRCDPISEHNRLYWYRQTLGQGPEFLTYFQNEAQLEKSRLLSDRFSAERPKGSFSTLEIQRTEQGDSAMYLCASSLGQGFPEAFFGQGTRLTVV.

This chain connects TRBV10-3 to TRBJ2-3; D is undetermined. This CDR3 region has 15 residues. CDR1 and CDR2 (germline): ENHRY, SYGVKD. Trimming took 0 bases from V and 0 from J, leaving 7 bases between them. The CDR3, as DNA: TGTGCCATCAGTGAGTCCCGAGCAAGCACAGATACGCAGTATTTT. Translation: CAISESRASTDTQYF.

The chain has TRBV7-8 and TRBJ2-7; D possibly corresponds to TRBD2 (6 bases). V shed 2 bases and J shed 2 bases, with 19 bases lying between them. The CDR3 sequence is 17 residues long. Germline V lookup: CDR1 SGHVS, CDR2 FQNEAQ. CDR3 sequence: CASSLIRGSREPYEQYF. CDR3 sequence (DNA): TGTGCCAGCAGCTTAATCCGGGGGAGCAGGGAGCCCTACGAGCAGTACTTC.

V gene TRBV25-1 combines with J gene TRBJ1-4; TRBD1 aligns across 9 bases. In germline, CDR1 is MGHDK, CDR2 SYGVNS. CDR3 length: 13 residues. The V and J ends lost 7 bases and 9 bases, in that order; junction bases with no gene match: 6. Written as DNA, the CDR3 is TGTGCCAGCACCGGGACAGGGAATAAAAAACTGTTTTTT. Protein sequence: CASTGTGNKKLFF.

The V gene is TRBV7-9, the J gene TRBJ2-1, with 8 bases lining up with TRBD2. Germline-derived CDR1 and CDR2 are SEHNR and FQNEAQ (reference sequence). V lost 6 bases to trimming and J lost 0 bases; unmatched junction nucleotides: 7. This CDR3 is 16 amino acids long. CDR3 protein: CASSGPSGSSYNEQFF. CDR3 sequence (DNA): TGTGCCAGCAGTGGGCCGAGCGGGAGCTCCTACAATGAGCAGTTCTTC.

CDR3: CASSVYRGNEQFF. DNA for the CDR3: TGTGCCAGCAGCGTTTACAGGGGCAATGAGCAGTTCTTC. This chain links TRBV7-3 with TRBJ2-1, with 7 bases lining up with TRBD1. The CDR3 has 13 amino acids. Per germline, CDR1 SGHTA and CDR2 FQGTGA. Unmatched junction bases numbered 4, after V lost 5 bases and J lost 6 bases.

This chain links TRBV27 with TRBJ1-5; a weak D match, TRBD1 (5 bases). The CDR3 has 16 residues. V shed 6 bases and J shed 0 bases, with 15 bases lying between them. Looked up from germline, CDR1 is MNHEY and CDR2 is SMNVEV (reference sequence). CDR3 DNA: TGTGCCAGCAGAGGCCGGGGGAGATATAGCAATCAGCCCCAGCATTTT. Amino acids: CASRGRGRYSNQPQHF.

J is TRBJ1-4 and V is TRBV4-1; no clear D. Germline V gene lookup returns CDR1 MGHRA and CDR2 YSYEKL. This CDR3 spans 15 amino acids. V was shortened by 0 bases and J by 10 bases, with 15 bases between the two germline ends. The CDR3 DNA reads TGCGCCAGCAGCCAAGAGGGGAGGGCATCGAGAAAACTGTTTTTT. This translates into CASSQEGRASRKLFF.

This clone was recorded only once. This chain joins TRBV11-1 and TRBJ2-1; unclear D gene. The CDR3 spans 13 residues. Germline loops: CDR1 SGHAT, CDR2 FQDESV (reference sequence). Trimming took 0 bases from V and 6 from J, leaving 6 bases between them. CDR3 sequence reads: CASSLAPVNEQFF. CDR3 nucleotides: TGTGCCAGCAGCTTAGCCCCTGTCAATGAGCAGTTCTTC.